What follows are 30 T cell receptor beta chains derived from one specimen sequenced in a study of T cells in Graves' hyperthyroidism and ophthalmopathy. RNA transcripts were the template for amplifying TCR beta CDR3 regions. HTBI primers were used for first-round RT-PCR of the TCR CDR3. TCRdb reprocessed the multiplex PCR reads via MiXCR and lists one record per CDR3 protein. Among over 500,000 distinct CDR3 sequences listed, around 13% were seen once. Specimen: blood. The receptors were gathered from a woman between 35 and 50 years old with Graves' hyperthyroidism.

V is TRBV5-6 and J is TRBJ2-1; weak D call: TRBD1 (5 bases). The CDR3 runs 15 residues. Trimming pared 0 bases from V and 3 bases from J, leaving 10 bases between. CDR1 SGHDT and CDR2 YYEEEE come from the germline V gene. This CDR3 reads CASSLEGALYNEQFF. The CDR3 DNA sequence: TGTGCCAGCAGCTTGGAAGGGGCCCTCTACAATGAGCAGTTCTTC.

This clonotype was picked up a small number of times. The chain joins TRBV4-1 to TRBJ2-1; TRBD1 or TRBD2 may be the D gene (6 bases each). V was pared by 2 bases and J by 7 bases, with 12 bases between. Germline V gives CDR1 MGHRA, CDR2 YSYEKL. The CDR3 covers 14 residues. The CDR3 sequence is CASSQPTGRNEQFF. The CDR3 DNA sequence: TGCGCCAGCAGCCAACCCACAGGGAGGAATGAGCAGTTCTTC.

This clonotype was seen repeatedly, ten times or more. This sequence joins TRBV6-2 or TRBV6-3 and TRBJ2-4; weak D call: TRBD2 (6 bases). The CDR3 loop spans 13 amino acids. The V gene lost 6 bases and the J gene lost 8 bases, with 14 bases spanning the gap. The germline gives CDR1 MNHEY, CDR2 SVGEGT. Here the CDR3 DNA reads TGTGCCAGCAGAGACAATGGCGGGGACATTCAGTACTTC. Residues: CASRDNGGDIQYF.

This clonotype was seen ten or more times. The V and J genes are TRBV20-1 and TRBJ2-3; 7 bases map to TRBD2. V dropped 5 bases and J dropped 0; count of bases not matched to a gene: 8. The CDR3 contains 15 residues. CDR1 and CDR2 from the germline V gene are DFQATT and SNEGSKA (reference sequence). The DNA for the CDR3 is TGCAGTGCTCCGCGGGGGAGCGCTAGCACAGATACGCAGTATTTT. Its protein product is CSAPRGSASTDTQYF.

This clonotype was seen at least ten times. This sequence joins TRBV5-1 and TRBJ2-7; TRBD1 aligns across 9 bases. Per the germline V gene, CDR1 is SGHRS and CDR2 is YFSETQ. This CDR3 contains 13 residues. V was pared by 5 bases and J by 6 bases, with 6 bases of the junction left unmatched. CDR3 residues: CASRDRGDGEQYF. The CDR3 DNA is TGCGCCAGCAGGGACAGGGGAGATGGCGAGCAGTACTTC.

CDR3 amino acids: CASSEALGLNTQYF. CDR3 coding DNA: TGTGCCAGTAGTGAGGCCCTGGGACTTAATACGCAGTATTTT. The chain links TRBV19 to TRBJ2-3; perhaps TRBD2 as D (6 bases). The V gene's germline CDR1 is LNHDA and CDR2 SQIVND (reference sequence). The CDR3 is made up of 14 amino acids. Trimming shortened V by 5 bases and J by 7 bases, and 16 bases separated the two germline ends.

V and J are TRBV2 and TRBJ2-1; 13 positions agree with TRBD2. CDR3 length: 14 amino acids. V shed 4 bases and J 10 bases; nucleotides not matched to a gene: 4. Germline values: CDR1 SNHLY, CDR2 FYNNEI. CDR3 nucleotide sequence: TGTGCCAGCAGTGGGGGACTAGCGGGATCGGAGCAGTTCTTC. Translation gives CASSGGLAGSEQFF.

J is TRBJ2-3 and V is TRBV7-2; unclear D gene. CDR1 and CDR2 from the germline V gene are SGHTA and FQGNSA. The CDR3 loop spans 14 amino acids. The V gene lost 1 base and the J gene lost 6 bases, with 11 bases spanning the gap. CDR3 bases: TGTGCCAGCAGCTTAGAACCCCTTGGTGATACGCAGTATTTT. This encodes CASSLEPLGDTQYF.

The chain couples TRBV13 to TRBJ2-5; 7 bases line up with TRBD2. The CDR3 spans 14 residues. Germline loops: CDR1 PRHDT, CDR2 FYEKMQ (reference sequence). J gave up 4 bases and V 3 bases, and 5 bases lay outside the gene matches. CDR3 DNA: TGTGCCAGCAGCTTGCGCGGGAGTATAGAGACCCAGTACTTC. Translation gives CASSLRGSIETQYF.

V and J are TRBV24-1 and TRBJ2-1; maybe TRBD2 (6 bases). The V gene's germline CDR1 is KGHDR and CDR2 SFDVKD. This CDR3 has 13 amino acids. V dropped 7 bases and J dropped 9 bases, with 15 bases sitting between them. The DNA for the CDR3 is TGTGCCACCAGCCCGATGGGGGGTGGTGAGCAGTTCTTC. This codes for CATSPMGGGEQFF.

V usage is TRBV5-5 and J usage is TRBJ1-6, with 9 bases identical to TRBD1. J gave up 7 bases and V 1 base, and 3 bases lay outside the gene matches. CDR1 is SGHKS, CDR2 YYEKEE, per germline (reference sequence). CDR3 length: 15 residues. CDR3: CASSLIGTGNSPLHF. CDR3 DNA sequence: TGTGCCAGCAGCTTGATTGGGACAGGGAATTCACCCCTCCACTTT.

This clonotype appeared a single time. A much larger clone is a single base away; this may be a read error. CDR3 amino acids: CAWSVSGVGEPFF. The DNA for the CDR3 is TGTGCCTGGAGTGTATCGGGGGTCGGGGAGCCGTTTTTT. The chain uses TRBV30 and TRBJ2-2; weak D call: TRBD2 (6 bases). CDR1 and CDR2 from the germline V gene are GTSNPN and SVGIG (reference sequence). CDR3 length: 13 residues. Full variable domain (outside the CDR3, taken from reference TRBV30 and TRBJ2-2): SQTIHQWPATLVQPVGSPLSLECTVEGTSNPNLYWYRQAAGRGLQLLFYSVGIGQISSEVPQNLSASRPQDRQFILSSKKLLLSDSGFYLCAWSVSGVGEPFFGEGSRLTVL.

This clonotype came up many times. The rearrangement uses TRBV18 and TRBJ2-5; D is perhaps TRBD2 (7 bases). V dropped 3 bases and J dropped 4 bases, with 18 bases sitting between them. There are 16 residues in the CDR3. Germline assignment: CDR1 KGHSH and CDR2 LQKENI. DNA of the CDR3: TGTGCCAGCTCACCGGCGAACCGGGGAGGGGGAGAGACCCAGTACTTC. As protein: CASSPANRGGGETQYF.

This clonotype was detected a few times. This rearrangement joins TRBV27 to TRBJ2-3; D may be TRBD1 (5 bases). The CDR3 is 13 amino acids. Trimming stripped 5 bases from V and 2 bases from J, with 8 bases between. Germline CDR1 MNHEY, CDR2 SMNVEV (reference sequence). CDR3 sequence reads: CASSLTVTDTQYF. The CDR3 region has the DNA TGTGCCAGCAGTCTGACAGTCACAGATACGCAGTATTTT.

This clonotype came up many times. This chain links TRBV3-1 with TRBJ2-1; D is ambiguous. The CDR3 covers 13 residues. The V gene lost 4 bases and the J gene lost 9 bases, with 13 bases spanning the gap. CDR1 is LGHDT, CDR2 YNNKEL, per germline (reference sequence). CDR3 nucleotides: TGTGCCAGCAGCCCCAGAGAGTCGGGTGAGCAGTTCTTC. As protein: CASSPRESGEQFF.

At least ten counts were recorded for this clonotype. V and J are TRBV7-6 and TRBJ2-5; D is uncertain. CDR1 is SGHVS, CDR2 FNYEAQ, per germline. The ends were cut back, 5 bases at V and 5 bases at J, with 15 bases in the middle. CDR3 length equals 14 residues. The CDR3 nucleotides read TGTGCCAGCAGCCTGGACCTACGCAAGGAGACCCAGTACTTC. Its protein product is CASSLDLRKETQYF.

This CDR3 reads CSARTGLAGGVTTDTQYF. CDR3 DNA sequence: TGCAGTGCTAGAACGGGACTAGCGGGAGGAGTGACCACAGATACGCAGTATTTT. The gene calls are TRBV20-1 and TRBJ2-3; 15 bases map to TRBD2. The J segment lost 2 bases and the V segment lost 2 bases, leaving 8 bases of the junction unmatched. Germline V gene lookup returns CDR1 DFQATT and CDR2 SNEGSKA (reference sequence). CDR3 length equals 18 residues.

This clonotype was picked up a small number of times. The chain combines TRBV27 with TRBJ2-3; TRBD1 is a possible D gene (6 bases). Germline loops: CDR1 MNHEY, CDR2 SMNVEV (reference sequence). The CDR3 has 16 residues. The germline V and J ends were trimmed by 2 bases and 4 bases, with 16 bases remaining between them. DNA for the CDR3: TGTGCCAGCAGTTTAAAGGGTGACAGGAGGTCAGATACGCAGTATTTT. Translation: CASSLKGDRRSDTQYF.

The chain joins TRBV19 to TRBJ1-1; D gene uncertain. V lost 3 bases, J lost 7 bases, and 12 bases lay in between. Germline V lookup: CDR1 LNHDA, CDR2 SQIVND (reference sequence). This CDR3 comprises 13 residues. CDR3 nucleotides: TGTGCCAGTAGTATTTTGCTTCGGGTTGAAGCTTTCTTT. Translated, it gives CASSILLRVEAFF.

Many counts were recorded for this clonotype. The rearrangement links TRBV6-1 to TRBJ2-3; 9 bases fit TRBD2. The germline gives CDR1 MNHNS, CDR2 SASEGT. Losses at the gene ends were 5 bases for V and 1 base for J; bases not matched to a gene: 7. This CDR3 contains 16 residues. CDR3 bases: TGTGCCAGCAGTTATTCTAGCGGGATCGGCACAGATACGCAGTATTTT. It codes for CASSYSSGIGTDTQYF.

This clonotype was counted between two and nine times. The gene calls are TRBV5-6 and TRBJ2-1; D is ambiguous. The ends were cut back, 0 bases at V and 0 bases at J, with 7 bases in the middle. The CDR3 length is 15 residues. CDR1 and CDR2 (germline): SGHDT, YYEEEE. DNA for the CDR3: TGTGCCAGCAGCTTGGTTTCGCTCTCCTACAATGAGCAGTTCTTC. Translated: CASSLVSLSYNEQFF.

The table lists this clonotype with many counts. The chain couples TRBV5-1 to TRBJ2-1, with 7 bases identical to TRBD1. Germline CDR1 and CDR2: SGHRS and YFSETQ. The CDR3 is 14 amino acids. The ends lost 6 bases at V and 6 bases at J; junction bases unmatched: 9. This CDR3 reads CASKGADGTNEQFF. The CDR3 DNA is TGCGCCAGCAAGGGGGCGGACGGGACCAATGAGCAGTTCTTC. Looking up the rest from reference TRBV5-1 and TRBJ2-1 gives the full variable domain: KAGVTQTPRYLIKTRGQQVTLSCSPISGHRSVSWYQQTPGQGLQFLFEYFSETQRNKGNFPGRFSGRQFSNSRSEMNVSTLELGDSALYLCASKGADGTNEQFFGPGTRLTVL.

The gene calls are TRBV4-1 and TRBJ2-3, with D possibly matching TRBD2 (6 bases). V lost 0 bases, J lost 2 bases, and 12 bases lay in between. The CDR3 has 16 amino acids. CDR1 is MGHRA, CDR2 YSYEKL, per germline. The CDR3 is CASSQDYRRATDTQYF. CDR3 nucleotide sequence: TGCGCCAGCAGCCAAGATTATAGGAGGGCCACAGATACGCAGTATTTT.

The sample holds a few counts of this clonotype. The rearrangement uses TRBV19 and TRBJ1-4, with D possibly matching TRBD1 (5 bases). Germline loops: CDR1 LNHDA, CDR2 SQIVND (reference sequence). Trimming left V 5 bases short and J 5 bases short, with 15 bases between. The CDR3 is 15 residues long. In DNA form, the CDR3 reads TGTGCCAGTAGTCCTGGGACGGCCTCAAATGAAAAACTGTTTTTT. It codes for CASSPGTASNEKLFF.

This clonotype was seen ten or more times. The CDR3, as DNA: TGTGCCAGCAGCTTAAGACTAGAGTACAATGAGCAGTTCTTC. Its translation: CASSLRLEYNEQFF. V is TRBV7-9 and J is TRBJ2-1; weak D call: TRBD2 (6 bases). V lost 2 bases to trimming and J lost 4 bases, with 9 bases between them. Germline V gene lookup returns CDR1 SEHNR and CDR2 FQNEAQ (reference sequence). CDR3 length equals 14 residues.

This clonotype was found many times. The CDR3 is CASSLIWGSENIQYF. CDR3 nucleotide sequence: TGTGCCAGCAGTTTAATCTGGGGATCGGAAAACATTCAGTACTTC. V gene TRBV12-3 or TRBV12-4 combines with J gene TRBJ2-4; D is ambiguous. Trimming took 2 bases from V and 5 from J, leaving 13 bases between them. The CDR3 extends over 15 amino acids.

This clonotype was counted many times. This rearrangement joins TRBV28 to TRBJ2-7, with D unresolved. Germline V gives CDR1 MDHEN, CDR2 SYDVKM. The ends were cut back, 5 bases at V and 3 bases at J, with 23 bases in the middle. This CDR3 comprises 17 residues. The CDR3 coding sequence is TGTGCCAGCAGTCAACAGCGATTGGGAAGTTCCAGCTACGAGCAGTACTTC. Its protein product is CASSQQRLGSSSYEQYF.

This clonotype has a handful of counts. The V call is TRBV20-1, the J call TRBJ2-5, with 8 bases fitting TRBD2. Unmatched junction bases numbered 13, after V lost 5 bases and J lost 5 bases. Germline V CDR1 and CDR2: DFQATT, SNEGSKA (reference sequence). This CDR3 comprises 15 residues. The CDR3 loop reads CSALKVAGGRETQYF. DNA of the CDR3: TGCAGTGCTCTAAAGGTGGCGGGGGGAAGGGAGACCCAGTACTTC.

This clonotype appeared many times. The chain couples TRBV6-1 to TRBJ2-1, with 11 bases matching TRBD2. CDR3 length: 16 residues. V shed 6 bases, J shed 0 bases, and the junction held 4 bases outside the gene matches. The germline CDR1 and CDR2 sequences are MNHNS and SASEGT. CDR3 nucleotides: TGTGCCAGCAGAGGGACTAGCGGAGACTCCTACAATGAGCAGTTCTTC. Amino acids: CASRGTSGDSYNEQFF.

The chain links TRBV2 to TRBJ1-4; possible D gene TRBD1, 6 bases. Germline assignment: CDR1 SNHLY and CDR2 FYNNEI. The CDR3 has 13 residues. V was shortened by 5 bases and J by 5 bases, with 9 bases between the two germline ends. CDR3 amino acids: CASSWTVNEKLFF. In DNA form, the CDR3 reads TGTGCCAGCAGTTGGACAGTAAATGAAAAACTGTTTTTT.